This T cell receptor beta chain was sequenced in a study of vaccination and CD4 T cells after COVID-19. About the study: The post-COVID sampling time was a median 101 days after diagnosis, ranging from 35 to 161. Collection of post-vaccine samples followed dose two by a median approximately 69 days, spanning a range of 14 to 241. Stimulation of the cells used overlapping spike peptide pools from SARS-CoV-2 and from the common cold coronaviruses HCoV-NL63, HCoV-OC43 and HCoV-229E.

Sequence data for DNA of cultured CD4+ T cells were generated by the Oncomine TCR Beta short-read assay. TCRdb called the PCR reads again in MiXCR, with one record for every CDR3 protein. The table records about 17,000 distinct CDR3 sequences, just over 70% of them present only once. Treatment given: approximately 9-day PBMC culture with coronavirus spike peptide pools or control peptides (ViraFEST assay). Worth noting for this clonotype: Antigen specificity is unknown.

This CDR3 contains 15 residues. Germline lookup yields CDR1 WNHNN and CDR2 SYGVQD (reference sequence). V lost 2 bases to trimming and J lost 2 bases, with 13 bases between them. The J gene is TRBJ2-7, the V gene TRBV10-1, with D uncertain. Source material: CD4+ T cells from blood, cultured in vitro. The receptor was isolated from a human donor who had recovered from COVID-19. CDR3 residues: CASSEAPGPAYEQYF. CDR3 coding DNA: TGCGCCAGCAGTGAGGCCCCGGGCCCGGCCTACGAGCAGTACTTC.